This is a list of T cell receptor beta chains from one sample in a study of CD8+CD57+ T cells in acquired aplastic anemia. A single record per CDR3 protein comes from TCRdb applying MiXCR to the reads. The data show 200,000 to 250,000 distinct CDR3 sequences, with 34% seen just once and 1% to 1.3% held by the top ten. The sequenced sample consisted of sorted CD4+, CD8+, or CD8+CD57+ T cells (not recorded which) from PBMCs. These receptors came from a human donor in good health, serving as a control. The CDR3 runs from the conserved cysteine through the conserved F or W. The D gene is left open where the match is weak. A clone size is listed for some rows: how often the clone was seen (once, few, many), or a class if it is expanded.

J,V,size,D,DNA,CDR3
TRBJ2-5,TRBV7-4,.,.,TGTGCCAGCAGCCTGACAGGCTGGACCCAGTACTTC,CASSLTGWTQYF
TRBJ1-2,TRBV5-1,.,.,TGCGCCAGCAGCCCCCAGGGTGGGAGCTACACCTTC,CASSPQGGSYTF
TRBJ1-2,TRBV6-5,few,TRBD1,TGTGCCAGCAGTTATCGGGACAGCCTCATTCGAAACTATGGCTACACCTTC,CASSYRDSLIRNYGYTF
TRBJ1-2,TRBV6-5,many,.,TGTGCCAGCAGTTACCAAACCTGGGGTGGGGGCTACACCTTC,CASSYQTWGGGYTF
TRBJ2-1,TRBV5-1,many,.,TGCGCCAGCAGCTTGGGAAACTCCTACAATGAGCAGTTCTTC,CASSLGNSYNEQFF
TRBJ2-5,TRBV20-1,many,.,TGCAGTGCTAGAGCGGGTAATGGCAACCAAGAGACCCAGTACTTC,CSARAGNGNQETQYF
TRBJ1-1,TRBV13,many,TRBD1,TGTGCCAGCAGCCAGGACAGGGGTAGGGTAGCTTTCTTT,CASSQDRGRVAFF
TRBJ1-4,TRBV6-1,.,.,TGTGCCAGCAGTAGGACTGCTAGTTATGAAAAACTGTTTTTT,CASSRTASYEKLFF
TRBJ2-7,TRBV3-1,few,.,TGTGCCAGCAGCCGGGGACTCGGGGAAAGTCACGAGCAGTACTTC,CASSRGLGESHEQYF
TRBJ1-5,TRBV6-1,.,.,TGTGCCAGCAGTGAAGTTCAGGGTACGATCAATCAGCCCCAGCGTTTT,CASSEVQGTINQPQRF
TRBJ2-1,TRBV7-9,many,TRBD2,TGTGCCAGCAGCTTCTCGCGGGAGGGCCTTGAGCAGTTCTTC,CASSFSREGLEQFF
TRBJ2-1,TRBV12-3/TRBV12-4,.,TRBD2,TGTGCCGGCAGCATCGGGGGGGCCTACAATGAGCAGTTCTTC,CAGSIGGAYNEQFF
TRBJ1-1,TRBV2,many,.,TGTGCCAGCAGTGAAGGCGGTGAAGCTTTCTTT,CASSEGGEAFF
TRBJ2-7,TRBV5-6,once,.,TGTGCCAGCAGCAGAGGAAGGAGGGTCGAGCAGTACTTC,CASSRGRRVEQYF
TRBJ1-1,TRBV10-2,.,.,TGCGCCAGCAGCAAACGGGGCAGGGCGAGCACTGAAGCTTTCTTT,CASSKRGRASTEAFF
TRBJ2-7,TRBV24-1,many,TRBD1,TGTGCCACCAGTGATTTCGGGTCGGTGTACAGGGGCATCCTGGCCCTCTACGAGCAGTACTTC,CATSDFGSVYRGILALYEQYF
TRBJ2-5,TRBV5-1,.,.,TGCGCCAGCAGCTTGGGCGCGCTTATAATTCAAGAGACCCAGTACTTC,CASSLGALIIQETQYF
TRBJ1-4,TRBV7-4,.,TRBD1,TGTGCCAGCAGCCCTCCGACAGGGGGCAGGGAAAAACTGTTTTTT,CASSPPTGGREKLFF
TRBJ2-6,TRBV19,few,TRBD1,TGTGCCAGTAGTCGGACAGGGCTAGGAGGGGCCAACGTCCTGACTTTC,CASSRTGLGGANVLTF
TRBJ2-5,TRBV7-3,many,.,TGTGCCAGCAGCTTCGTTGGAGGAGAGACCCAGTACTTC,CASSFVGGETQYF